These T cell receptor beta chains were read from a single sample in a study of cytomegalovirus exposure and HLA in healthy donors. Data came from immunoSEQ multiplex PCR; TCRdb stores just in-frame clones and leaves some out. Of some 180,000 clones listed, 82% are singletons. Sample: PBMCs. These receptors were taken from a man aged 35-49 years in good health and CMV-seronegative. CDR3s include the opening cysteine and the closing phenylalanine or tryptophan. The D gene is left open where the match is weak. The size entry is marked missing in some rows and otherwise reads once, few, many or a size class.

>NA|TRBV6-6|NA|TRBJ2-7
CASSMGGSYEQYF
TGTGCCAGCAGCATGGGGGGCTCCTACGAGCAGTACTTC
>NA|TRBV6-5|TRBD1|TRBJ2-7
CASSPGTAYSYEQYF
TGTGCCAGCAGCCCGGGGACAGCATATTCCTACGAGCAGTACTTC
>NA|TRBV19|TRBD2|TRBJ2-7
CASSVTWTSGRAQAYEQYF
TGTGCCAGTAGTGTCACTTGGACTAGCGGGAGGGCTCAGGCCTACGAGCAGTACTTC
>NA|TRBV20-1|NA|TRBJ2-5
CSARRQETQYF
TGCAGTGCTAGGCGTCAAGAGACCCAGTACTTC
>once|TRBV11-2|TRBD1|TRBJ1-2
CASSLGDRSYGYTF
TGTGCCAGCAGCTTAGGGGACAGGTCCTATGGCTACACCTTC
>NA|TRBV7-9|NA|TRBJ2-2
CASSPFPIEGTGELFF
TGTGCCAGCAGCCCCTTCCCTATCGAGGGCACCGGGGAGCTGTTTTTT
>NA|TRBV4-3|NA|TRBJ1-1
CASSQVQGQNTEAFF
TGCGCCAGCAGCCAAGTTCAGGGACAGAACACTGAAGCTTTCTTT
>NA|TRBV4-2|TRBD1|TRBJ2-1
CASSQEGQAYNEQFF
TGTGCCAGCAGCCAAGAGGGACAGGCCTACAATGAGCAGTTCTTC
>NA|TRBV5-4|TRBD1|TRBJ2-3
CASSLGQGARNTQYF
TGTGCCAGCAGCTTGGGACAGGGGGCAAGAAATACGCAGTATTTT
>NA|TRBV7-6|NA|TRBJ2-1
CASSLESFPYNEQFF
TGTGCCAGCAGCTTAGAATCCTTCCCCTACAATGAGCAGTTCTTC
>NA|TRBV6-5|TRBD1|TRBJ2-7
CASSQGGQGAYEQYF
TGTGCCAGCAGCCAAGGGGGACAGGGGGCCTACGAGCAGTACTTC
>NA|TRBV6-4|NA|TRBJ1-2
CASSDFAGSYGYTF
TGTGCCAGCAGTGACTTCGCGGGCAGCTATGGCTACACCTTC
>NA|TRBV4-2|NA|TRBJ1-1
CASSQVAGMDTEAFF
TGTGCCAGCAGCCAAGTGGCGGGGATGGACACTGAAGCTTTCTTT
>NA|TRBV2|TRBD2|TRBJ2-5
CASSLLAGAGETQYF
TGTGCCAGCAGTCTACTAGCGGGGGCCGGGGAGACCCAGTACTTC
>NA|TRBV5-1|TRBD1|TRBJ2-5
CASSLDRGRVETQYF
TGCGCCAGCAGCTTGGACAGGGGGCGGGTGGAGACCCAGTACTTC
>NA|TRBV5-1|TRBD2|TRBJ2-1
CASSLAPSGGANEQFF
TGCGCCAGCAGCTTGGCCCCTAGCGGGGGGGCGAATGAGCAGTTCTTC
>NA|TRBV10-3|NA|TRBJ1-1
CAISASVMNTEAFF
TGTGCCATCAGTGCCAGCGTTATGAACACTGAAGCTTTCTTT
>few|TRBV6-5|NA|TRBJ1-5
CASSLSRYQPQHF
TGTGCCAGCAGTCTTTCCAGATATCAGCCCCAGCATTTT
>NA|TRBV11-2|NA|TRBJ2-1
CASSLSNGNEQFF
TGTGCCAGCAGCTTGTCGAACGGCAATGAGCAGTTCTTC
>NA|TRBV27|NA|TRBJ2-3
CASSRLRQDGDTQYF
TGTGCCAGCAGTCGCCTCCGGCAGGATGGGGATACGCAGTATTTT
>NA|TRBV15|TRBD1|TRBJ2-2
CATSRRTGHTGELFF
TGTGCCACCAGCAGACGGACAGGGCACACCGGGGAGCTGTTTTTT
>NA|TRBV2|TRBD1|TRBJ2-2
CASSERTGNTGELFF
TGTGCCAGCAGTGAGCGGACAGGGAACACCGGGGAGCTGTTTTTT
>NA|TRBV11-3|TRBD2|TRBJ2-2
CASSLALTSGRDTGELFF
TGTGCCAGCAGCTTAGCATTAACCAGCGGGAGAGACACCGGGGAGCTGTTTTTT
>NA|TRBV7-9|NA|TRBJ1-2
CASSLTALNYGYTF
TGTGCCAGCAGCTTAACAGCCCTTAACTATGGCTACACCTTC
>NA|TRBV14|NA|TRBJ2-5
CASSQISGVGETQYF
TGTGCCAGCAGCCAAATCTCAGGGGTTGGAGAGACCCAGTACTTC
>NA|TRBV7-6|TRBD1|TRBJ1-1
CASSERQGLTAFF
TGTGCCAGCAGCGAGAGACAGGGGTTAACGGCTTTCTTT
>NA|TRBV19|NA|TRBJ1-2
CASSETGENYGYTF
TGTGCCAGTAGTGAGACAGGAGAAAACTATGGCTACACCTTC
>NA|TRBV7-8|NA|TRBJ2-7
CASSPRAYEQYF
TGTGCCAGCAGTCCCCGGGCCTACGAGCAGTACTTC
>NA|TRBV28|NA|TRBJ1-3
CASTGTPLGTIYF
TGTGCCAGCACCGGGACACCCCTTGGCACCATATATTTT
>NA|TRBV2|NA|TRBJ2-2
CASSGWAPNTGELFF
TGTGCCAGCAGTGGTTGGGCCCCGAACACCGGGGAGCTGTTTTTT
>NA|TRBV6-6|NA|TRBJ2-7
CASTLGRAYEQYF
TGTGCCAGCACCCTTGGCAGGGCCTACGAGCAGTACTTC
>NA|TRBV6-5|TRBD2|TRBJ2-1
CASSSQASGDNEQFF
TGTGCCAGCAGCTCGCAGGCTAGCGGAGACAATGAGCAGTTCTTC
>NA|TRBV5-1|TRBD1|TRBJ2-7
CASSSYRGGQGSYEQYF
TGCGCCAGCAGTTCATACCGAGGGGGCCAAGGGTCCTACGAGCAGTACTTC
>few|TRBV27|NA|TRBJ2-7
CASSLKRVGSYEQYF
TGTGCCAGCAGTTTAAAGAGGGTGGGCTCCTACGAGCAGTACTTC
>NA|TRBV4-1|NA|TRBJ1-1
CASSQDQGTEAFF
TGCGCCAGCAGCCAAGATCAGGGGACTGAAGCTTTCTTT
>NA|TRBV29-1|NA|TRBJ1-1
CSVVGGVTEAFF
TGCAGCGTTGTAGGGGGTGTCACTGAAGCTTTCTTT
>NA|TRBV11-2|NA|TRBJ1-2
CASSPQGGGYGYTF
TGTGCCAGCAGCCCTCAAGGGGGGGGGTATGGCTACACCTTC
>NA|TRBV7-8|TRBD2|TRBJ2-3
CASSVLAGDTQYF
TGTGCCAGCAGCGTACTAGCGGGAGATACGCAGTATTTT
>NA|TRBV4-3|TRBD2|TRBJ2-7
CASSQDRAGGREQYF
TGCGCCAGCAGCCAAGATCGCGCGGGGGGGCGGGAGCAGTACTTC
>NA|TRBV19|TRBD1|TRBJ2-3
CASGGQGYATQYF
TGTGCCAGTGGGGGACAGGGGTACGCTACGCAGTATTTT
>NA|TRBV4-3|TRBD2|TRBJ2-2
CASSLRAGGTGELFF
TGCGCCAGCAGCCTCAGAGCGGGGGGCACCGGGGAGCTGTTTTTT
>NA|TRBV5-4|TRBD2|TRBJ2-1
CAGTSKGGGGYNEQFF
TGTGCCGGAACTAGCAAGGGTGGCGGGGGTTACAATGAGCAGTTCTTC
>NA|TRBV28|TRBD1|TRBJ1-2
CASGGQHYGYTF
TGTGCCAGCGGGGGACAGCACTATGGCTACACCTTC
>NA|TRBV6-6|NA|TRBJ1-5
CASTATGRSNQPQHF
TGTGCCAGCACCGCGACCGGGAGAAGCAATCAGCCCCAGCATTTT
>NA|TRBV6-1|NA|TRBJ2-6
CASSESAGSGANVLTF
TGTGCCAGCAGTGAATCGGCGGGTTCCGGGGCCAACGTCCTGACTTTC
>NA|TRBV28|TRBD2|TRBJ2-5
CASRLAGAQETQYF
TGTGCCAGCAGATTAGCGGGGGCCCAAGAGACCCAGTACTTC
>NA|TRBV21-1|NA|TRBJ2-5
CASNEIAGAGLAGEGETQYF
TGTGCCAGCAACGAAATCGCGGGGGCGGGACTAGCGGGAGAAGGTGAGACCCAGTACTTC
>NA|TRBV28|TRBD1|TRBJ2-7
CASSLSIIDRGLFYEQYF
TGTGCCAGCAGTCTATCAATCATTGACAGGGGTCTTTTCTACGAGCAGTACTTC
>few|TRBV4-1|NA|TRBJ2-5
CASGWGPSETQYF
TGCGCCAGCGGTTGGGGGCCCTCGGAGACCCAGTACTTC
>NA|TRBV18|TRBD1|TRBJ1-5
CASSRDRDQPQHF
TGTGCCAGCTCACGGGACAGGGACCAGCCCCAGCATTTT
>NA|TRBV4-1|NA|TRBJ1-1
CASSPSGGGYTEAFF
TGCGCCAGCAGTCCTTCGGGGGGCGGGTACACTGAAGCTTTCTTT
>NA|TRBV29-1|TRBD1|TRBJ2-3
CSAQGQVTDTQYF
TGCAGCGCGCAGGGACAGGTCACAGATACGCAGTATTTT
>NA|TRBV5-1|NA|TRBJ2-1
CASSPQNNEQFF
TGCGCCAGCAGCCCGCAGAACAATGAGCAGTTCTTC
>NA|TRBV19|TRBD1|TRBJ1-2
CASSYRGNYGYTF
TGTGCCAGTAGCTACAGGGGGAACTATGGCTACACCTTC
>NA|TRBV27|TRBD1|TRBJ1-1
CASSPRQGLNTEAFF
TGTGCCAGCAGTCCTAGACAGGGCCTGAACACTGAAGCTTTCTTT
>NA|TRBV7-9|NA|TRBJ2-3
CAIASWSDPFTDTQYF
TGTGCCATCGCCTCGTGGAGCGATCCCTTTACAGATACGCAGTATTTT